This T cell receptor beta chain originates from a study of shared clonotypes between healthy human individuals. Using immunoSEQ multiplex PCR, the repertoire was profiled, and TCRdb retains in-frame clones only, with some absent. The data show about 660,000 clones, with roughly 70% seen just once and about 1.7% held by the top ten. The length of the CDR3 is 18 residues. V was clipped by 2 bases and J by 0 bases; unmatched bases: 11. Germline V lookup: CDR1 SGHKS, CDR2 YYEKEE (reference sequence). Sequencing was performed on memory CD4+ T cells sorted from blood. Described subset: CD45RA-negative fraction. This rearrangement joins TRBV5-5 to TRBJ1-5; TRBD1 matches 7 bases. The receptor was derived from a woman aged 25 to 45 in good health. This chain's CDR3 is CASSFRDRELLSNQPQHF. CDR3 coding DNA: TGTGCCAGCAGCTTTAGGGACAGAGAACTCCTTAGCAATCAGCCCCAGCATTTT.